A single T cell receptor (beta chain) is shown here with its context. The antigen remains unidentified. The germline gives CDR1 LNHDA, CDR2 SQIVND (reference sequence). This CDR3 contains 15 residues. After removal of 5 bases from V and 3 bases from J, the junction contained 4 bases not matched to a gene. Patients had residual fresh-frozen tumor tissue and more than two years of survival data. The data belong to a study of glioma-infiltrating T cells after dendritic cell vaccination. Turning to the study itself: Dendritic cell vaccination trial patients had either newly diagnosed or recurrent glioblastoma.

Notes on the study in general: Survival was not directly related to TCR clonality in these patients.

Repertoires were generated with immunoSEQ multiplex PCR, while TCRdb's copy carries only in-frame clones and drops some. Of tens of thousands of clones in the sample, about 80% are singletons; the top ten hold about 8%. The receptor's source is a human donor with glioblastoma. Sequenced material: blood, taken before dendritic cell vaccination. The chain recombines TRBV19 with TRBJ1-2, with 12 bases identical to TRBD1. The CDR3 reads CASSAGQGAYYGYTF. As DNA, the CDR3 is TGTGCCAGTAGTGCGGGACAGGGGGCTTACTATGGCTACACCTTC.